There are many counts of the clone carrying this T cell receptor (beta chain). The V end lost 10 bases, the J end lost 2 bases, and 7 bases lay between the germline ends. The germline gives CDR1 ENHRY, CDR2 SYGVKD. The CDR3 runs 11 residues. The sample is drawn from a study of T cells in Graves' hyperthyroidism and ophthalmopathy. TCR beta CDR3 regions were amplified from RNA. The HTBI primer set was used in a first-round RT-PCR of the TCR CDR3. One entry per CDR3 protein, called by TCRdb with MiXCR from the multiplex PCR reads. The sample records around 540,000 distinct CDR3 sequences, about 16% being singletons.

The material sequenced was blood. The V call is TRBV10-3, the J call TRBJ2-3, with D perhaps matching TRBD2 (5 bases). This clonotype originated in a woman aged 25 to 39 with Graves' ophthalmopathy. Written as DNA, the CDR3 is TGTGCCACGGAGGCCACAGATACGCAGTATTTT. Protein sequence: CATEATDTQYF.